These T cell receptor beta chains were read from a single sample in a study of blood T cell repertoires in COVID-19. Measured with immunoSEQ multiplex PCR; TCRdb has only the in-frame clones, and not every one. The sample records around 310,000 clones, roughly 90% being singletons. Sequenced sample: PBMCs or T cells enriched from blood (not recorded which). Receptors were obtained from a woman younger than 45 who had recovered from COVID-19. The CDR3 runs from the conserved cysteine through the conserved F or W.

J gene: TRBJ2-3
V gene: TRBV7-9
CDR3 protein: CASSPTSVYTDTQYF

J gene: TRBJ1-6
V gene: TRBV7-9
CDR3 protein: CASSLVGRVNSPLHF

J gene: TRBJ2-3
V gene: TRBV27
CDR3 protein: CASSFPGQGRPDTQYF

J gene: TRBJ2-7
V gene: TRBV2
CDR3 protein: CASSEGVSDYEQYF

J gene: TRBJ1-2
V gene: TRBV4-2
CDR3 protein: CASSHPGQGEYGYTF

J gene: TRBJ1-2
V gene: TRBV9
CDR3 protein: CASSKTGPPYGYTF

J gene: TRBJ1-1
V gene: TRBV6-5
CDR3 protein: CASSYQGQGGNTEAFF

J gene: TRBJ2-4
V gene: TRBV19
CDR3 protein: CASSRGIPSVVAKNIQYF

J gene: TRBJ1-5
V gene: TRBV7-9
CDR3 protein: CASSPSTGGNQPQHF

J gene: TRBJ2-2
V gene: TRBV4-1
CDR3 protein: CASSQVPGRAESGELFF

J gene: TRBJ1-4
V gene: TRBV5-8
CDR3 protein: CASSYRMSSGEKLFF

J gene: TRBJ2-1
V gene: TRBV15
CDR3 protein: CATSRDRSSYNEQFF

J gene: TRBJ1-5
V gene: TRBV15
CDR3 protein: CATSRDKGTNQPQHF

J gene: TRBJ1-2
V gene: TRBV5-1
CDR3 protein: CASSLATGTPYGYTF

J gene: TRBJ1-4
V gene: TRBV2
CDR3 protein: CASSLGAANEKLFF

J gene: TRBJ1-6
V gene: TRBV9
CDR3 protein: CASSVTALPNSPLHF

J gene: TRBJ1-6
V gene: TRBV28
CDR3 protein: CASTNLEAGNSPLHF

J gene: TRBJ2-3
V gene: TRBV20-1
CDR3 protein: CSAVLNTGYF

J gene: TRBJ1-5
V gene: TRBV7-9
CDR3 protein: CASSLVSPGRGQVGQPQHF

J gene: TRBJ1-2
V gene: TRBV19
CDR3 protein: CASSIIPRGQRSGYTF

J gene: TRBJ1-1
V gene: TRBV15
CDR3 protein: CATSNRTGMGSEAFF

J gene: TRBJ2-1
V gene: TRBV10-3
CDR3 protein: CAISDGVGQLFF

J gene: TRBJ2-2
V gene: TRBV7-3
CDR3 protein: CASSLTTYTNTGELFF

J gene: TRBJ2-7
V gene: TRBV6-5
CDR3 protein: CASSLQGEQYF

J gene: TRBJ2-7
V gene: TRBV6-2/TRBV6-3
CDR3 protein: CASSYRVTTLLF

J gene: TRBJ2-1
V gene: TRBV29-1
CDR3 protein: CSVRAGVVYNEQFF

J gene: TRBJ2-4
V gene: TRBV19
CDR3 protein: CASGGVAKNIQYF

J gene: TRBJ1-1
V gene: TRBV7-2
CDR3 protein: CASSFMQGVNTEAFF

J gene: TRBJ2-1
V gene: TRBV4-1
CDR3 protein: CASRGRASEQFF

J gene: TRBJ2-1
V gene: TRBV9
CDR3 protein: CASSRSGSTYNEQFF

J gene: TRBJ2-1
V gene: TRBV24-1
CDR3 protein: CATSDFHKWREGYNEQFF

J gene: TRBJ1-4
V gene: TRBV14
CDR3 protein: CASSQEVGRLSNEKLFF

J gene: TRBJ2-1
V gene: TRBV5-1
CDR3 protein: CASSLGLGGPEGNEQFF

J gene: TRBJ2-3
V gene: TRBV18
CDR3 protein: CASSPRGKDTDTQYF

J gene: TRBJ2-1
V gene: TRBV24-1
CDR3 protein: CATSDLPQGDVKNEQFF